These 9 T cell receptor beta chains originate from one sample sequenced in a study of blood T cell repertoires in COVID-19 (dated by TCRdb to 2018 to 2021). To prepare the library, the immunoSEQ multiplex PCR assay was applied. TCRdb provides this immuneACCESS table in a form limited to in-frame rearrangements. Some clones are lacking; in checked studies, under half of them reflect an unresolved V gene, and why the rest are absent is not known. This sample lists tens of thousands of clones; approximately 80% were detected once. The top ten clonotypes cover more than 8.5% of the sample. The specimen sequenced was peripheral blood. Source of these receptors: a man aged 50-60 years with COVID-19, enrolled during active disease.

This chain links TRBV24-1 with TRBJ2-1; 9 nucleotides agree with TRBD2. The CDR3 loop spans 15 amino acids. CDR1 and CDR2 (germline): KGHDR, SFDVKD. The junction had 7 bases not matched to a gene; V was cut back by 5 bases and J by 6 bases. The CDR3 DNA is TGTGCCACCAGTGGTGGGACTAGCTGGGGCAATGAGCAGTTCTTC. Translating gives CATSGGTSWGNEQFF.

V usage is TRBV25-1 and J usage is TRBJ2-3; 12 positions agree with TRBD2. The CDR3 runs 17 residues. Germline trimming cut 3 bases from V and 5 bases from J; bases unmatched to any gene: 9. CDR1 and CDR2 (germline): MGHDK, SYGVNS. CDR3 DNA: TGTGCCAGCAGTGATAAGACTAGCGGGAGTCTGGTAGATACGCAGTATTTT. Translating gives CASSDKTSGSLVDTQYF.

The gene calls are TRBV15 and TRBJ1-5; 9 nucleotides line up with TRBD1. Germline CDR1 reads LNHNV; CDR2 reads YYDKDF (reference sequence). V shed 5 bases and J 4 bases; nucleotides not matched to a gene: 3. The CDR3 totals 14 residues. CDR3 coding DNA: TGTGCCACCAGCGTGGACAGGGGTAATCAGCCCCAGCATTTT. Translated: CATSVDRGNQPQHF.

J is TRBJ1-2 and V is TRBV6-5; the D gene is possibly TRBD1 (5 bases). Trimming pared 6 bases from V and 2 bases from J, leaving 10 bases between. Looked up from germline, CDR1 is MNHEY and CDR2 is SVGAGI. The length of the CDR3 is 13 residues. In DNA, the CDR3 is TGTGCCAGCAGCCAACAGGAGAACTATGGCTACACCTTC. It translates to CASSQQENYGYTF.

V is TRBV29-1 and J is TRBJ2-7; 7 nucleotides match TRBD1. CDR3 length: 12 residues. V shed 6 bases, J shed 0 bases, and the junction held 2 bases outside the gene matches. Germline loops: CDR1 SQVTM, CDR2 ANQGSEA. Here the CDR3 reads CSVGQSSYEQYF. The CDR3 coding sequence is TGCAGCGTGGGACAGTCCTCCTACGAGCAGTACTTC.

V usage is TRBV19 and J usage is TRBJ2-4; unclear D gene. Germline loops: CDR1 LNHDA, CDR2 SQIVND (reference sequence). Between the trimmed V and J ends, which lost 5 bases and 6 bases, there was a span of 8 bases. The CDR3 sequence is 12 residues long. The CDR3 loop is CASSSLGNIQYF. The CDR3 DNA is TGTGCCAGTAGTTCCCTCGGAAACATTCAGTACTTC.

This clone was observed a few times. The chain has TRBV5-1 and TRBJ1-5; D ambiguous. The V gene's germline CDR1 is SGHRS and CDR2 YFSETQ. The germline V and J ends were trimmed by 4 bases and 4 bases, with 9 bases remaining between them. The CDR3 length is 13 residues. The CDR3 coding sequence is TGCGCCAGCAGCAGGGAGGGAAATCAGCCCCAGCATTTT. Translating gives CASSREGNQPQHF. The full variable domain, rest sourced from reference TRBV5-1 and TRBJ1-5, is KAGVTQTPRYLIKTRGQQVTLSCSPISGHRSVSWYQQTPGQGLQFLFEYFSETQRNKGNFPGRFSGRQFSNSRSEMNVSTLELGDSALYLCASSREGNQPQHFGDGTRLSIL.

The chain recombines TRBV30 with TRBJ2-5; TRBD2 matches at 7 bases. The CDR3 sequence is 17 residues long. The V segment lost 2 bases and the J segment 5 bases; nucleotides outside the gene matches: 17. CDR1 is GTSNPN, CDR2 SVGIG, per germline (reference sequence). CDR3 nucleotides: TGTGCCTGGAGTTCCGGGGGGAACCTCAATGGGGGGGAGACCCAGTACTTC. Translated, it gives CAWSSGGNLNGGETQYF.

The chain employs TRBV5-1 and TRBJ2-3; 11 nucleotides line up with TRBD2. The ends lost 4 bases at V and 4 bases at J; junction bases unmatched: 17. In germline, CDR1 is SGHRS, CDR2 YFSETQ. The CDR3 is made up of 19 amino acids. The CDR3 DNA reads TGCGCCAGCAGCCCTGTGGGAACTTCTAGCGGGAGGAAGGCAGATACGCAGTATTTT. Protein sequence: CASSPVGTSSGRKADTQYF.